These T cell receptor beta chains were read from a single sample in a study of control samples from healthy donors and cancer patients. The protocol was immunoSEQ multiplex PCR, while the TCRdb copy is restricted to in-frame clones and leaves out a portion. The data contain some 170,000 clones, approximately 94% of them seen just once; the ten biggest clones take up 14%. Sequenced sample: PBMCs. These receptors came from a man aged 60-69 years with colorectal cancer. CDR3s include the opening cysteine and the closing phenylalanine or tryptophan. The D gene is left open where the match is weak. Size values are once, few and many counts, or a class for expanded clones, and some rows have none.

clone_size: NA
v_call: TRBV29-1
j_call: TRBJ1-2
d_call: NA
cdr3_aa: CSVDWGAGGYTF
cdr3_nt: TGCAGCGTTGATTGGGGGGCCGGTGGCTACACCTTC

clone_size: few
v_call: TRBV7-2
j_call: TRBJ1-1
d_call: TRBD1
cdr3_aa: CASSLGQGNTEAFF
cdr3_nt: TGTGCCAGCAGCTTGGGACAGGGTAACACTGAAGCTTTCTTT

clone_size: NA
v_call: TRBV29-1
j_call: TRBJ1-2
d_call: TRBD1
cdr3_aa: CSVEGGQGAPNYGYTF
cdr3_nt: TGCAGCGTTGAAGGGGGTCAGGGGGCGCCTAACTATGGCTACACCTTC

clone_size: NA
v_call: TRBV3-1/TRBV3-2
j_call: TRBJ2-3
d_call: NA
cdr3_aa: CASSQDGGGGNTDTQYF
cdr3_nt: TGTGCCAGCAGCCAAGACGGAGGGGGCGGTAACACAGATACGCAGTATTTT

clone_size: NA
v_call: TRBV6-1
j_call: TRBJ2-4
d_call: TRBD2
cdr3_aa: CASSEPAGWGAKNIQYF
cdr3_nt: TGTGCCAGCAGTGAACCAGCGGGGTGGGGAGCCAAAAACATTCAGTACTTC

clone_size: NA
v_call: TRBV6-9
j_call: TRBJ2-7
d_call: TRBD1
cdr3_aa: CASSYSDRDSYEQYF
cdr3_nt: TGTGCCAGCAGTTATTCGGACAGGGACTCCTACGAGCAGTACTTC

clone_size: NA
v_call: TRBV2
j_call: TRBJ1-2
d_call: NA
cdr3_aa: CASSGRPNSSYGYTF
cdr3_nt: TGTGCCAGCAGTGGGCGACCGAATTCCAGCTATGGCTACACCTTC

clone_size: NA
v_call: TRBV5-1
j_call: TRBJ2-3
d_call: NA
cdr3_aa: CASRSGASSTDTQYF
cdr3_nt: TGCGCCAGCAGGAGTGGGGCCTCTAGCACAGATACGCAGTATTTT

clone_size: NA
v_call: TRBV28
j_call: TRBJ2-7
d_call: NA
cdr3_aa: CASRPGGETYEQYF
cdr3_nt: TGTGCCAGCAGACCCGGGGGCGAAACCTACGAGCAGTACTTC

clone_size: NA
v_call: TRBV4-1
j_call: TRBJ2-7
d_call: NA
cdr3_aa: CASSQDGYEQYF
cdr3_nt: TGCGCCAGCAGCCAAGACGGTTACGAGCAGTACTTC

clone_size: NA
v_call: TRBV20-1
j_call: TRBJ2-1
d_call: NA
cdr3_aa: CSGHSYNEQFF
cdr3_nt: TGCAGTGGCCACTCCTACAATGAGCAGTTCTTC

clone_size: NA
v_call: TRBV10-3
j_call: TRBJ1-2
d_call: NA
cdr3_aa: CAISERGDDGYTF
cdr3_nt: TGTGCCATCAGTGAGCGGGGAGATGATGGCTACACCTTC

clone_size: NA
v_call: TRBV19
j_call: TRBJ2-3
d_call: TRBD2
cdr3_aa: CASSIAPASGGSTDTQYF
cdr3_nt: TGTGCCAGTAGTATAGCCCCGGCTAGCGGGGGATCCACAGATACGCAGTATTTT

clone_size: NA
v_call: TRBV6-2/TRBV6-3
j_call: TRBJ1-6
d_call: NA
cdr3_aa: CASSYQEGGLVDSPLHF
cdr3_nt: TGTGCCAGCAGTTACCAAGAAGGGGGGTTGGTGGATTCACCCCTCCACTTT

clone_size: NA
v_call: TRBV7-9
j_call: TRBJ2-3
d_call: TRBD1
cdr3_aa: CATPLRDRVPPDTQYF
cdr3_nt: TGTGCCACCCCCCTGAGGGACAGGGTCCCTCCAGATACGCAGTATTTT

clone_size: once
v_call: TRBV19
j_call: TRBJ2-7
d_call: TRBD2
cdr3_aa: CASTASGVPYEQYF
cdr3_nt: TGTGCCAGTACTGCTAGCGGGGTACCCTACGAGCAGTACTTC

clone_size: NA
v_call: TRBV6-2/TRBV6-3
j_call: TRBJ2-3
d_call: NA
cdr3_aa: CASSFSTSSTDTQYF
cdr3_nt: TGTGCCAGCAGTTTCAGCACAAGTAGCACAGATACGCAGTATTTT

clone_size: NA
v_call: TRBV29-1
j_call: TRBJ1-1
d_call: NA
cdr3_aa: CSVEREGNTEAFF
cdr3_nt: TGCAGCGTTGAACGGGAGGGAAACACTGAAGCTTTCTTT

clone_size: NA
v_call: TRBV11-2
j_call: TRBJ2-1
d_call: TRBD2
cdr3_aa: CASSSAGLAGERGEQFF
cdr3_nt: TGTGCCAGCAGCTCCGCTGGACTAGCGGGGGAAAGGGGTGAGCAGTTCTTC

clone_size: once
v_call: TRBV20-1
j_call: TRBJ1-5
d_call: NA
cdr3_aa: CSASSGQFEQPQHF
cdr3_nt: TGCAGTGCTAGTAGCGGACAGTTTGAACAGCCCCAGCATTTT

clone_size: NA
v_call: TRBV28
j_call: TRBJ1-2
d_call: TRBD1
cdr3_aa: CASSLGTGPGYTF
cdr3_nt: TGTGCCAGCAGTTTAGGGACAGGGCCTGGCTACACCTTC

clone_size: NA
v_call: TRBV9
j_call: TRBJ1-2
d_call: TRBD1
cdr3_aa: CASSLQDRAGNGYTF
cdr3_nt: TGTGCCAGCAGCCTGCAGGACAGGGCAGGGAATGGCTACACCTTC

clone_size: once
v_call: TRBV12-2
j_call: TRBJ1-5
d_call: NA
cdr3_aa: CASRPMDARYSNQPQHF
cdr3_nt: TGTGCAAGTCGCCCCATGGATGCAAGATATAGCAATCAGCCCCAGCATTTT

clone_size: NA
v_call: TRBV27
j_call: TRBJ2-7
d_call: NA
cdr3_aa: CASMPIDKLSYEQYF
cdr3_nt: TGTGCCAGCATGCCGATAGACAAACTCTCCTACGAGCAGTACTTC

clone_size: NA
v_call: TRBV11-2
j_call: TRBJ1-2
d_call: TRBD1
cdr3_aa: CASSSGQGNSYGYTF
cdr3_nt: TGTGCCAGCAGCTCCGGACAGGGAAACTCCTATGGCTACACCTTC

clone_size: NA
v_call: TRBV29-1
j_call: TRBJ1-1
d_call: NA
cdr3_aa: CSGRSGNTEAFF
cdr3_nt: TGCAGCGGAAGATCAGGGAACACTGAAGCTTTCTTT

clone_size: NA
v_call: TRBV19
j_call: TRBJ1-5
d_call: NA
cdr3_aa: CASSFPQGPLSNQPQHF
cdr3_nt: TGTGCCAGTAGTTTTCCGCAGGGACCCCTTAGCAATCAGCCCCAGCATTTT

clone_size: NA
v_call: TRBV19
j_call: TRBJ2-6
d_call: NA
cdr3_aa: CASSVRVVASGANVLTF
cdr3_nt: TGTGCCAGTAGTGTCAGGGTAGTAGCTTCTGGGGCCAACGTCCTGACTTTC

clone_size: NA
v_call: TRBV6-5
j_call: TRBJ2-7
d_call: TRBD2
cdr3_aa: CASGTSGGAFEQYF
cdr3_nt: TGTGCCAGCGGGACTAGCGGGGGGGCTTTCGAGCAGTACTTC

clone_size: NA
v_call: TRBV7-2
j_call: TRBJ2-5
d_call: NA
cdr3_aa: CASSLLGQQETQYF
cdr3_nt: TGTGCCAGCAGCTTATTAGGCCAGCAAGAGACCCAGTACTTC

clone_size: NA
v_call: TRBV5-1
j_call: TRBJ1-1
d_call: NA
cdr3_aa: CASSWGHGKDTEAFF
cdr3_nt: TGCGCCAGCAGCTGGGGCCACGGTAAGGACACTGAAGCTTTCTTT

clone_size: NA
v_call: TRBV10-3
j_call: TRBJ2-7
d_call: TRBD2
cdr3_aa: CAIRIAGAYEQYF
cdr3_nt: TGTGCCATCCGGATAGCGGGGGCCTACGAGCAGTACTTC

clone_size: NA
v_call: TRBV7-9
j_call: TRBJ2-2
d_call: NA
cdr3_aa: CASSLVGELFF
cdr3_nt: TGTGCCAGCAGCTTGGTCGGGGAGCTGTTTTTT

clone_size: NA
v_call: TRBV4-1
j_call: TRBJ2-3
d_call: NA
cdr3_aa: CASSRFPSVPTDTQYF
cdr3_nt: TGCGCCAGCAGCCGTTTCCCCTCGGTCCCCACAGATACGCAGTATTTT

clone_size: NA
v_call: TRBV3-1/TRBV3-2
j_call: TRBJ1-6
d_call: NA
cdr3_aa: CASSPTRDSPLHF
cdr3_nt: TGTGCCAGCAGCCCCACGCGGGACTCACCCCTCCACTTT

clone_size: NA
v_call: TRBV4-3
j_call: TRBJ1-1
d_call: TRBD1
cdr3_aa: CASSQETGAWTEAFF
cdr3_nt: TGCGCCAGCAGCCAAGAGACAGGGGCGTGGACTGAAGCTTTCTTT

clone_size: NA
v_call: TRBV5-1
j_call: TRBJ2-3
d_call: TRBD2
cdr3_aa: CASSLEAPRGGRAHTNTQYF
cdr3_nt: TGCGCCAGCAGCTTGGAGGCCCCTCGGGGGGGAAGGGCGCACACAAATACGCAGTATTTT

clone_size: NA
v_call: TRBV2
j_call: TRBJ2-5
d_call: TRBD2
cdr3_aa: CASGGGWRETQYF
cdr3_nt: TGTGCCAGCGGCGGGGGGTGGCGTGAGACCCAGTACTTC

clone_size: NA
v_call: TRBV6-2/TRBV6-3
j_call: TRBJ1-2
d_call: TRBD1
cdr3_aa: CASSPRETGHGYTF
cdr3_nt: TGTGCCAGCAGCCCACGCGAGACAGGGCATGGCTACACCTTC

clone_size: NA
v_call: TRBV10-1
j_call: TRBJ1-1
d_call: NA
cdr3_aa: CASSARGNPNTEAFF
cdr3_nt: TGCGCCAGCAGTGCCCGCGGGAACCCCAACACTGAAGCTTTCTTT

clone_size: NA
v_call: TRBV5-1
j_call: TRBJ2-7
d_call: NA
cdr3_aa: CASSLDGTSYEQYF
cdr3_nt: TGCGCCAGCAGCTTGGACGGAACCTCCTACGAGCAGTACTTC

clone_size: NA
v_call: TRBV5-1
j_call: TRBJ1-2
d_call: NA
cdr3_aa: CASSLGGIDYGYTF
cdr3_nt: TGCGCCAGCAGCTTGGGGGGGATCGACTATGGCTACACCTTC

clone_size: NA
v_call: TRBV10-1
j_call: TRBJ2-1
d_call: NA
cdr3_aa: CASSQIGSGANEQFF
cdr3_nt: TGCGCCAGCAGCCAAATCGGGTCGGGGGCTAATGAGCAGTTCTTC

clone_size: NA
v_call: TRBV5-6
j_call: TRBJ2-2
d_call: NA
cdr3_aa: CASSLNYPNTGELFF
cdr3_nt: TGTGCCAGCAGCTTAAACTACCCGAACACCGGGGAGCTGTTTTTT

clone_size: NA
v_call: TRBV3-1/TRBV3-2
j_call: TRBJ2-5
d_call: TRBD2
cdr3_aa: CASTTSGGLQETQYF
cdr3_nt: TGTGCCAGCACCACTAGCGGGGGCCTTCAAGAGACCCAGTACTTC

clone_size: NA
v_call: TRBV5-1
j_call: TRBJ1-2
d_call: NA
cdr3_aa: CASSLKANYGYTF
cdr3_nt: TGCGCCAGCAGCTTAAAAGCTAACTATGGCTACACCTTC

clone_size: NA
v_call: TRBV30
j_call: TRBJ2-6
d_call: NA
cdr3_aa: CAWSPDPSGANVLTF
cdr3_nt: TGTGCCTGGAGTCCAGACCCCTCTGGGGCCAACGTCCTGACTTTC

clone_size: once
v_call: TRBV2
j_call: TRBJ2-7
d_call: NA
cdr3_aa: CASSEEAGPYEQYF
cdr3_nt: TGTGCCAGCAGTGAAGAGGCGGGGCCCTACGAGCAGTACTTC

clone_size: NA
v_call: TRBV6-5
j_call: TRBJ1-1
d_call: TRBD1
cdr3_aa: CASSPRDRGPEAFF
cdr3_nt: TGTGCCAGCAGTCCTCGGGACAGGGGACCTGAAGCTTTCTTT

clone_size: once
v_call: TRBV28
j_call: TRBJ1-2
d_call: TRBD1
cdr3_aa: CASSSAEGGRGFGYTF
cdr3_nt: TGTGCCAGCAGTTCGGCTGAGGGTGGCAGGGGGTTTGGCTACACCTTC

clone_size: NA
v_call: TRBV6-6
j_call: TRBJ1-2
d_call: TRBD1
cdr3_aa: CASRSGDSPNYGYTF
cdr3_nt: TGTGCCAGCAGATCCGGGGACAGTCCTAACTATGGCTACACCTTC

clone_size: NA
v_call: TRBV4-1
j_call: TRBJ2-7
d_call: TRBD1
cdr3_aa: CASSQGTGDYEQYF
cdr3_nt: TGCGCCAGCAGCCAAGGGACAGGGGATTACGAGCAGTACTTC

clone_size: NA
v_call: TRBV6-5
j_call: TRBJ1-6
d_call: TRBD1
cdr3_aa: CASSPGGTMDSPLHF
cdr3_nt: TGTGCCAGCAGTCCAGGGGGTACGATGGATTCACCCCTCCACTTT

clone_size: NA
v_call: TRBV6-5
j_call: TRBJ2-4
d_call: NA
cdr3_aa: CASRVQGINIQYF
cdr3_nt: TGTGCCAGCAGAGTCCAGGGGATAAACATTCAGTACTTC

clone_size: NA
v_call: TRBV10-3
j_call: TRBJ2-7
d_call: TRBD1
cdr3_aa: CAISGRQGAIDEQYF
cdr3_nt: TGTGCCATCAGTGGAAGACAGGGGGCCATAGACGAGCAGTACTTC

clone_size: NA
v_call: TRBV5-1
j_call: TRBJ1-1
d_call: TRBD1
cdr3_aa: CASTLGRDRGPVTEAFF
cdr3_nt: TGCGCCAGCACCCTCGGCCGGGACAGGGGGCCGGTCACTGAAGCTTTCTTT

clone_size: NA
v_call: TRBV28
j_call: TRBJ1-5
d_call: TRBD1
cdr3_aa: CASRTDRADQPQHF
cdr3_nt: TGTGCCAGCAGGACCGACAGGGCGGACCAGCCCCAGCATTTT